The source of this T cell receptor (beta chain) is a study of OX40 agonist ivuxolimab in advanced cancers. Whole-study context: Participants, 75% to 90% male, averaged 60 years of age, ranging from about 23 to 79. Whole-study findings and limits: Partial responders at 0.1-3.0 mg/kg had among the lowest clonal expansion.

Sampling of blood occurred at baseline, cycle 4 day 1, and cycle 7 day 1. Sequencing used immunoSEQ multiplex PCR; TCRdb keeps in-frame clones, though not all of them. The data contain approximately 84,000 clones, roughly 94% of them singletons. Concerning this clone: The antigen remains unidentified.

Germline lookup yields CDR1 SEHNR and CDR2 FQNEAQ (reference sequence). V dropped 3 bases and J dropped 0 bases, with 8 bases sitting between them. This CDR3 has 15 residues. This sequence originates from an adult with an advanced solid tumor such as melanoma, head and neck, liver or kidney cancer. The V gene is TRBV7-9, the J gene TRBJ2-2; D is undetermined. Source: CD4+ or CD8+ T cells sorted from blood, taken in a trial of the OX40 agonist ivuxolimab. Here the CDR3 reads CASSLALTNTGELFF. The CDR3 DNA is TGTGCCAGCAGCTTGGCACTAACGAACACCGGGGAGCTGTTTTTT.